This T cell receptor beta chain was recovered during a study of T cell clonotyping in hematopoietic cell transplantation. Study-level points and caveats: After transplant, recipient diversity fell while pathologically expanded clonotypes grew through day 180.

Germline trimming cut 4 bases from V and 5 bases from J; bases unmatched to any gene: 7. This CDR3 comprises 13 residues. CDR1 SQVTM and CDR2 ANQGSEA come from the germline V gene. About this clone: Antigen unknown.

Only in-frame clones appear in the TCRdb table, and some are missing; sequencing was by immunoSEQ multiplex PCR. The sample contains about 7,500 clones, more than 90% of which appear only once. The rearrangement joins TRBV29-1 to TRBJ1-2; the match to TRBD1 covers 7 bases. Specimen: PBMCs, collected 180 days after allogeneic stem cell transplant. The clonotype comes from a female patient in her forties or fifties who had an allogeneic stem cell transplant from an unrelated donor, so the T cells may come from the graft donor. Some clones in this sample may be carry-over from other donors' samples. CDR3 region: CSVVRDSGYGYTF. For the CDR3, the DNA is TGCAGCGTTGTAAGGGACAGTGGTTATGGCTACACCTTC.